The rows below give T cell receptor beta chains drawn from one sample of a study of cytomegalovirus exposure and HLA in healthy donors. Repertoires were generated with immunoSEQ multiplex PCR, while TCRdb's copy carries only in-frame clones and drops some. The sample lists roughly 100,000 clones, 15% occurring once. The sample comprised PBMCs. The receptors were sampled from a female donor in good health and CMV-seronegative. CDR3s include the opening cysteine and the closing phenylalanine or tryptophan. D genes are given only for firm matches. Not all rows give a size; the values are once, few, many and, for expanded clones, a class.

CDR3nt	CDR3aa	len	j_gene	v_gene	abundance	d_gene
TGTGCCAGCAGTTATTTTCAGGGCCAAAGGAATCAGCCCCAGCATTTT	CASSYFQGQRNQPQHF	16	TRBJ1-5	TRBV6-6	.	.
TGTGCCAGCAGTCCGGGACAGGGAGGAGGTCAGCCCCAGCATTTT	CASSPGQGGGQPQHF	15	TRBJ1-5	TRBV2	.	TRBD1
TGCGCCAGCAGCCAAGGGCCCTCTAGCGGGAGTTTCCCAGATACGCAGTATTTT	CASSQGPSSGSFPDTQYF	18	TRBJ2-3	TRBV4-3	.	TRBD2
TGTGCCAGCAGCTTAGAAAGGACTTCGACCTACACTAATGAGCAGTTCTTC	CASSLERTSTYTNEQFF	17	TRBJ2-1	TRBV7-8	.	.
TGTGCCAGCAGTCCGACTAGCGGGAGGTCAAATGAGCAGTTCTTC	CASSPTSGRSNEQFF	15	TRBJ2-1	TRBV6-1	.	TRBD2
TGTGCCTGGAGTCGGACAGTGAACAACTATGGCTACACCTTC	CAWSRTVNNYGYTF	14	TRBJ1-2	TRBV30	few	.
TGCGCCAGCAGCCAAGATTTAGCGGGCAGTAGCGGAATAGTCTACGGAAACACCATATATTTT	CASSQDLAGSSGIVYGNTIYF	21	TRBJ1-3	TRBV4-3	.	.
TGTGCCAGCAAAAGCGGCGGGGCAACCGTGTACGAGCAGTACTTC	CASKSGGATVYEQYF	15	TRBJ2-7	TRBV2	few	.
TGCAGCGTTGAAGAACGGACAGGGGTAGCTTTCTTT	CSVEERTGVAFF	12	TRBJ1-1	TRBV29-1	.	TRBD1
TGTGCCAGCAGCCCCGGTAGGAGGGGAAATTCACCCCTCCACTTT	CASSPGRRGNSPLHF	15	TRBJ1-6	TRBV7-9	.	.
TGTGCCAGTAGCGGGACAGTGAACACTGAAGCTTTCTTT	CASSGTVNTEAFF	13	TRBJ1-1	TRBV19	.	TRBD1
TGTGCCAGCAGCTTACAGGGGGCGAGCACTGAAGCTTTCTTT	CASSLQGASTEAFF	14	TRBJ1-1	TRBV5-8	.	TRBD1
TGTGCCAGCAGCACAGGGAGTTTGAACTATGGCTACACCTTC	CASSTGSLNYGYTF	14	TRBJ1-2	TRBV6-5	.	.
TGCAGCGTTCGACAGGGAGCCCTTAATCAGCCCCAGCATTTT	CSVRQGALNQPQHF	14	TRBJ1-5	TRBV29-1	few	TRBD1
TGTGCCAGCAGCGTACAGGGGGTAGACACTGAAGCTTTCTTT	CASSVQGVDTEAFF	14	TRBJ1-1	TRBV7-2	few	TRBD1
TGTGCCAGCAGCCAACGACAGATAAATGAAAAACTGTTTTTT	CASSQRQINEKLFF	14	TRBJ1-4	TRBV9	few	.